This is a list of T cell receptor beta chains from one sample in a study of beta chain features in type 1 diabetes. Profiled with immunoSEQ multiplex PCR; TCRdb holds only in-frame clones, not every one. The sample consists of about 650,000 clones, roughly an eighth of them appearing once. Sample: naive CD4+ T cells from blood. These receptors were taken from a man aged 25 to 40 with type 1 diabetes. Each CDR3 is given with its conserved first and last residue. Each record gives: J gene, V gene, D gene, clone size, CDR3 DNA, CDR3 protein. A D gene is named only where the DNA matches it firmly. Clone size appears in some rows only: once, few, many, or a class for an expanded clone.

TRBJ1-2	TRBV10-3	-	few	TGTGCCATCAGTGAGACCGGACAGCCGGGCGGCTACACCTTC	CAISETGQPGGYTF
TRBJ1-1	TRBV4-2	-	few	TGTGCCAGCAGCCAAGATCGGGACGGCACTGAAGCTTTCTTT	CASSQDRDGTEAFF
TRBJ2-7	TRBV15	-	-	TGTGCCACCAAACGGGACACAACCTCCTACGAGCAGTACTTC	CATKRDTTSYEQYF
TRBJ2-5	TRBV14	-	few	TGTGCCAGCAGTCGAGCCGAGGGGGAGACCCAGTACTTC	CASSRAEGETQYF
TRBJ2-2	TRBV29-1	-	few	TGCAGCGGGGGCCGGAACACCGGGGAGCTGTTTTTT	CSGGRNTGELFF
TRBJ1-3	TRBV7-9	TRBD1	few	TGTGCCAGCAGAATTCTCCGGGACAGGGGAGGAAACACCATATATTTT	CASRILRDRGGNTIYF
TRBJ1-1	TRBV7-8	-	-	TGTGCCAGCAGCTTGAGGTTGGGAGAGAACACTGAAGCTTTCTTT	CASSLRLGENTEAFF
TRBJ1-4	TRBV15	-	few	TGTGCCACCAAGGGAACCCTACTTGGTCCCAATGAAAAACTGTTTTTT	CATKGTLLGPNEKLFF
TRBJ2-5	TRBV10-3	-	few	TGTGCCATCAGTCCACGCTCCCCGGGAGAAGAGACCCAGTACTTC	CAISPRSPGEETQYF
TRBJ1-5	TRBV5-1	TRBD1	-	TGCGCCAGCAGCCCGGGACAGGGATCCAGTAGGACCCAGCATTTT	CASSPGQGSSRTQHF
TRBJ1-6	TRBV7-2	-	-	TGTGCCAGCAGCTTAGTGGGGAGGCCCTATAATTCACCCCTCCACTTT	CASSLVGRPYNSPLHF